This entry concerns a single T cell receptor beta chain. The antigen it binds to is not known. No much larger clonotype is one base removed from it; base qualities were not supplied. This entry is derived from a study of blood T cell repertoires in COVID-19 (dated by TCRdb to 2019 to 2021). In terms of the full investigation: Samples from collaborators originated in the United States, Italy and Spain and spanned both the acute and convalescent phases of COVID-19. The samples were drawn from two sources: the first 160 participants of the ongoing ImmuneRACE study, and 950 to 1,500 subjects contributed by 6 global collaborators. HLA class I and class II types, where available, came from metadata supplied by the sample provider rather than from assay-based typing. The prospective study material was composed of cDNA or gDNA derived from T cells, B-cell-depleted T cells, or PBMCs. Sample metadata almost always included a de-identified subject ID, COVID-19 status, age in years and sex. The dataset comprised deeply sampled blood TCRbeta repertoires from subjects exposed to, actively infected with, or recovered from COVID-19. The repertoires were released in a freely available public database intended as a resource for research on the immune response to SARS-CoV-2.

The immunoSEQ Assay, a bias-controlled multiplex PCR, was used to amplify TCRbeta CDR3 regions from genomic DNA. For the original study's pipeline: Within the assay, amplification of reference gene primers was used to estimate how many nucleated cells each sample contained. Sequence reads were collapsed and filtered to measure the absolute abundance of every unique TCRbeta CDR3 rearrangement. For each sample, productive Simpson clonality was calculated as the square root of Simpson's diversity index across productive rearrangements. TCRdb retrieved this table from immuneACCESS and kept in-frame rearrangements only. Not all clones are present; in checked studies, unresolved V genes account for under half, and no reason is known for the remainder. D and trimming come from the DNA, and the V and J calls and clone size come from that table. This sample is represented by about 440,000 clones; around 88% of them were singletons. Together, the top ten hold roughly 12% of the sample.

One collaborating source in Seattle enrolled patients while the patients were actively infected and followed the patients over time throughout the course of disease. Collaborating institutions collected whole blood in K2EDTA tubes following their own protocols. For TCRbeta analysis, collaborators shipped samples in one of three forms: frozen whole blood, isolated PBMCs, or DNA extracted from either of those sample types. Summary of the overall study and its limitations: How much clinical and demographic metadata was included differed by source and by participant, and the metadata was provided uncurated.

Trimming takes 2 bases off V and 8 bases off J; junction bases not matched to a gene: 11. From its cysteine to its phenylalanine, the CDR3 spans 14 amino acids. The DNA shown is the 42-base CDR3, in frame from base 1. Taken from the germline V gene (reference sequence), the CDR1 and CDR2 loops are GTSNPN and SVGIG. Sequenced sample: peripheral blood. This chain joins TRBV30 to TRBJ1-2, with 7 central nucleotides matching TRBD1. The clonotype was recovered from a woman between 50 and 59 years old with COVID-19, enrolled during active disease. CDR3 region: CAWSNNRGRSGYTF. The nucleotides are TGTGCCTGGAGTAATAACAGGGGACGATCCGGCTACACCTTC.